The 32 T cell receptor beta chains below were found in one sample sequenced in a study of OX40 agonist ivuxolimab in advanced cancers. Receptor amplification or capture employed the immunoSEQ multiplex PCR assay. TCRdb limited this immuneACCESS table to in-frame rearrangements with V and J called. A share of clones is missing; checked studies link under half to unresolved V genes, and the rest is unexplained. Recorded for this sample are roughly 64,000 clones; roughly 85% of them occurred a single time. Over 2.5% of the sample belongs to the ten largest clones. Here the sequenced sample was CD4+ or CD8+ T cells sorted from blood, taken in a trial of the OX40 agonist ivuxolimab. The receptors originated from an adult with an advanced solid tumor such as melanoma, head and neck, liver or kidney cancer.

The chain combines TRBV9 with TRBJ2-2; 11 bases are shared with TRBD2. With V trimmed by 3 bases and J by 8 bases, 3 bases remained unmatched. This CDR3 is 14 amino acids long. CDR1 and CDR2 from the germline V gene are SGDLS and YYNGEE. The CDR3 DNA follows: TGTGCCAGCAGCGCCGGACTAGCGGGTGGGGAGCTGTTTTTT. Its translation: CASSAGLAGGELFF.

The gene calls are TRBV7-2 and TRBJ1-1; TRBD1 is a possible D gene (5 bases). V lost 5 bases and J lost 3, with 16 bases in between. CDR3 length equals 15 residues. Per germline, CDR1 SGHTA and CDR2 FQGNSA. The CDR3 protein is CASSPTAGRHTEAFF. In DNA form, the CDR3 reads TGTGCCAGCAGCCCGACGGCAGGGCGCCACACTGAAGCTTTCTTT. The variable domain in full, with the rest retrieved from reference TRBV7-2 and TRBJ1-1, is GAGVSQSPSNKVTEKGKDVELRCDPISGHTALYWYRQSLGQGLEFLIYFQGNSAPDKSGLPSDRFSAERTGGSVSTLTIQRTQQEDSAVYLCASSPTAGRHTEAFFGQGTRLTVV.

The CDR3 region has the DNA TGTGCCAGCAGCCGTACGGGACAGGGGTTCTCTGGGGCCAACGTCCTGACTTTC. It specifies CASSRTGQGFSGANVLTF. The chain joins TRBV7-3 to TRBJ2-6; 10 bases match TRBD1. Trimming at V came to 5 bases and at J to 0 bases, leaving 7 bases not matched to a gene. In germline, CDR1 is SGHTA, CDR2 FQGTGA. The length of the CDR3 is 18 residues.

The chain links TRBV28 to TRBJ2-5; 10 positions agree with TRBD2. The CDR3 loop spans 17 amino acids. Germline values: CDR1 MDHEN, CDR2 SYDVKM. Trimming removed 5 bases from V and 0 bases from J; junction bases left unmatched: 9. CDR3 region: CASSPSLLAGDQETQYF. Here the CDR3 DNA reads TGTGCCAGCAGTCCCTCGCTCCTAGCGGGGGACCAAGAGACCCAGTACTTC.

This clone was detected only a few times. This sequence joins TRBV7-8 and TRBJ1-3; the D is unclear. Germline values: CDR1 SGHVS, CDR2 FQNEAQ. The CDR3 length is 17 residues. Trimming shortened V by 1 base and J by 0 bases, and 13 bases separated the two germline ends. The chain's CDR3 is CASSLDGPMSSGNTIYF. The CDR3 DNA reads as TGTGCCAGCAGCTTAGACGGACCGATGAGCTCTGGAAACACCATATATTTT. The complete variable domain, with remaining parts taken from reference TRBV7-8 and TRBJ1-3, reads GAGVSQSPRYKVAKRGQDVALRCDPISGHVSLFWYQQALGQGPEFLTYFQNEAQLDKSGLPSDRFFAERPEGSVSTLKIQRTQQEDSAVYLCASSLDGPMSSGNTIYFGEGSWLTVV.

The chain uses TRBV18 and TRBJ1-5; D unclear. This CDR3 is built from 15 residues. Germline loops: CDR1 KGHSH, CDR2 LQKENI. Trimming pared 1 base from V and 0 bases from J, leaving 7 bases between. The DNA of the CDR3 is TGTGCCAGCTCACCACAGGCATATAGCAATCAGCCCCAGCATTTT. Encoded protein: CASSPQAYSNQPQHF.

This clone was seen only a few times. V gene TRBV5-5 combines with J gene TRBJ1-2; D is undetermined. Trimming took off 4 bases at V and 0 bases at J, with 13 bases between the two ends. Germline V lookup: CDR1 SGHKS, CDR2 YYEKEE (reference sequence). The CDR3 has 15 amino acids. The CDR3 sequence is CASSPSTIANYGYTF. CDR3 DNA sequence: TGTGCCAGCAGCCCGTCGACTATAGCTAACTATGGCTACACCTTC. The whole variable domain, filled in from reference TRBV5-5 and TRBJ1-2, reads DAGVTQSPTHLIKTRGQQVTLRCSPISGHKSVSWYQQVLGQGPQFIFQYYEKEERGRGNFPDRFSARQFPNYSSELNVNALLLGDSALYLCASSPSTIANYGYTFGSGTRLTVV.

In DNA, the CDR3 is TGTGCCTGGAGTCCTGGAACTAGCGGGAGCTTTTTCCTGCCAGATACGCAGTATTTT. Its translation: CAWSPGTSGSFFLPDTQYF. The V call is TRBV30, the J call TRBJ2-3; 11 bases map to TRBD2. The junction had 17 bases not matched to a gene; V was cut back by 2 bases and J by 4 bases. CDR3 length: 19 amino acids. CDR1 is GTSNPN and CDR2 is SVGIG in the germline V gene (reference sequence).

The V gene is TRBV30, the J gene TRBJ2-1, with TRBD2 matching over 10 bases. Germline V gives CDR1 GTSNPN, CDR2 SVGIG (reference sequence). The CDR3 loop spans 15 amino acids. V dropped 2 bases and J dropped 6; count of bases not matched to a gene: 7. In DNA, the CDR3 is TGTGCCTGGAGTAGTTTGGGACTAGCGAGCAATGAGCAGTTCTTC. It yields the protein CAWSSLGLASNEQFF.

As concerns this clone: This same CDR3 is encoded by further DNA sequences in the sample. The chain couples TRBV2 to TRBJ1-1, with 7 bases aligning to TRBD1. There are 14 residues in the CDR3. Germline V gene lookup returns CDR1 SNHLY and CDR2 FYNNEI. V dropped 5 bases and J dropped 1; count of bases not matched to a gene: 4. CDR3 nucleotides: TGTGCCAGCAGTCGACAGGGACAGAACACTGAAGCTTTCTTT. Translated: CASSRQGQNTEAFF.

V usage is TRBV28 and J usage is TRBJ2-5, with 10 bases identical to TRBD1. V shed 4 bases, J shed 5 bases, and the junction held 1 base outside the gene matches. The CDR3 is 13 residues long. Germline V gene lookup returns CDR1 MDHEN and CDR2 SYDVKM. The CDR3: CASSSGQGETQYF. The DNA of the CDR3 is TGTGCCAGCAGTTCGGGACAGGGGGAGACCCAGTACTTC.

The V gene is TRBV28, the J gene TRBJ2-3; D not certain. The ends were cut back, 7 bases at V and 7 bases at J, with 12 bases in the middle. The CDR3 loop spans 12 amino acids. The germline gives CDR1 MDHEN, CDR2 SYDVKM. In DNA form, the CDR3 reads TGTGCCAGCACCGAAAGAACTAATACGCAGTATTTT. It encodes CASTERTNTQYF.

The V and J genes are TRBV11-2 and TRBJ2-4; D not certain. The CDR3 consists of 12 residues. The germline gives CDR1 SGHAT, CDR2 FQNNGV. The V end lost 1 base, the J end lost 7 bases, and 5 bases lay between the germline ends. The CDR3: CASSLAANIQYF. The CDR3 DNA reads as TGTGCCAGCAGCTTAGCGGCGAACATTCAGTACTTC.

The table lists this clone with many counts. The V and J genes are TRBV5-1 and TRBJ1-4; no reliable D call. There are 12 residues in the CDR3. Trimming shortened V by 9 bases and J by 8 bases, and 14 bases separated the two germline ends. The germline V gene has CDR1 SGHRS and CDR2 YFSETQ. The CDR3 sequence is CAMRPEVEKLFF. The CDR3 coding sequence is TGCGCCATGCGGCCGGAGGTCGAAAAACTGTTTTTT.

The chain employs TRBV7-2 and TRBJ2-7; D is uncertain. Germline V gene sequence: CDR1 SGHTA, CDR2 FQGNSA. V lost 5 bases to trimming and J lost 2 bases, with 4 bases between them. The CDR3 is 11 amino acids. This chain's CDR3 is CASSRAYEQYF. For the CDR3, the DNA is TGTGCCAGCAGCCGTGCCTACGAGCAGTACTTC.

CDR3 DNA sequence: TGCGCCAGCAGCCACGGGACTTTAAGGCAAGAGACCCAGTACTTC. It codes for CASSHGTLRQETQYF. V is TRBV5-1 and J is TRBJ2-5; TRBD2 is a possible D gene (6 bases). The germline gives CDR1 SGHRS, CDR2 YFSETQ. This CDR3 is 15 amino acids long. Trimming took off 4 bases at V and 2 bases at J, with 15 bases between the two ends.

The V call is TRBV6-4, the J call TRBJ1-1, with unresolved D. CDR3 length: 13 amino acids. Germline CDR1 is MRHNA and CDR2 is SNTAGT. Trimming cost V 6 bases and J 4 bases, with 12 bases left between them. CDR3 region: CASREDESTEAFF. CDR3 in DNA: TGTGCCAGCAGGGAGGATGAATCCACTGAAGCTTTCTTT.

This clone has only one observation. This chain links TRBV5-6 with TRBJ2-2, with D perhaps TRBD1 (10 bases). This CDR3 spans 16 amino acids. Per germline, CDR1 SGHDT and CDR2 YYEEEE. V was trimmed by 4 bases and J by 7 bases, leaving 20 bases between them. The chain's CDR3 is CASSPSGTGVLGELFF. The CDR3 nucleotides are TGTGCCAGCAGCCCTAGCGGGACAGGGGTTCTCGGGGAGCTGTTTTTT. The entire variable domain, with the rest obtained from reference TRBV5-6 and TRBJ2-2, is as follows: DAGVTQSPTHLIKTRGQQVTLRCSPKSGHDTVSWYQQALGQGPQFIFQYYEEEERQRGNFPDRFSGHQFPNYSSELNVNALLLGDSALYLCASSPSGTGVLGELFFGEGSRLTVL.

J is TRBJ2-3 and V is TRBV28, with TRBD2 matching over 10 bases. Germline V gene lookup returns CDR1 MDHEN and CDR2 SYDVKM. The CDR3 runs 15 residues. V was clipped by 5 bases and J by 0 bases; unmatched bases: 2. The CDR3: CASSEAGGSTDTQYF. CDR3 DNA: TGTGCCAGCAGTGAAGCGGGAGGGAGCACAGATACGCAGTATTTT.

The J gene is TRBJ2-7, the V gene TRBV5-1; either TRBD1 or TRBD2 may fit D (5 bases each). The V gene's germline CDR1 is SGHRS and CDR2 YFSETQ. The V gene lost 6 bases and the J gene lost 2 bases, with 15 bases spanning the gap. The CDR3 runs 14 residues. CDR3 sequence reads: CASTPGDATYEQYF. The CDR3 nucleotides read TGCGCCAGCACCCCCGGGGACGCTACCTACGAGCAGTACTTC.

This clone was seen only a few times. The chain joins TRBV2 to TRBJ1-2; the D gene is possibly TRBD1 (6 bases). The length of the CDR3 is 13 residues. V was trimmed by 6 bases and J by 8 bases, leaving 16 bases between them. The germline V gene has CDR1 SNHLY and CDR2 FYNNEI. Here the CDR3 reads CASRDRASGGYTF. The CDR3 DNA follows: TGTGCCAGCAGGGACAGAGCCAGCGGGGGCTACACCTTC.

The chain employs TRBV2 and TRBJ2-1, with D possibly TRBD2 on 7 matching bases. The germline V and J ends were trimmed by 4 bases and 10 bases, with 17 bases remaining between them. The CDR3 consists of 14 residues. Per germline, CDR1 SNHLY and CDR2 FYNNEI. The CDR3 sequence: CASSGAAGGREQFF. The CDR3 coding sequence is TGTGCCAGCAGTGGGGCGGCCGGGGGGCGAGAGCAGTTCTTC.

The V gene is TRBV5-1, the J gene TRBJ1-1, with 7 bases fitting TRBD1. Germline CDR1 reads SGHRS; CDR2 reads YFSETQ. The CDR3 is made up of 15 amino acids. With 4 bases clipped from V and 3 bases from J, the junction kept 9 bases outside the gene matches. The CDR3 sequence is CASSPRGSADTEAFF. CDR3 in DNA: TGCGCCAGCAGCCCCAGGGGGTCGGCGGACACTGAAGCTTTCTTT.

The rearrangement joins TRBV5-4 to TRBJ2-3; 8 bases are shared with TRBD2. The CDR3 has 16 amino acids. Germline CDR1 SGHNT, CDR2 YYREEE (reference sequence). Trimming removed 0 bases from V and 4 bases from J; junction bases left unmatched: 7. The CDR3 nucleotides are TGTGCCAGCAGCTTGGGGGGAAGCGGGGGCTCAGATACGCAGTATTTT. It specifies CASSLGGSGGSDTQYF. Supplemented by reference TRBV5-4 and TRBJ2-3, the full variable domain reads ETGVTQSPTHLIKTRGQQVTLRCSSQSGHNTVSWYQQALGQGPQFIFQYYREEENGRGNFPPRFSGLQFPNYSSELNVNALELDDSALYLCASSLGGSGGSDTQYFGPGTRLTVL.

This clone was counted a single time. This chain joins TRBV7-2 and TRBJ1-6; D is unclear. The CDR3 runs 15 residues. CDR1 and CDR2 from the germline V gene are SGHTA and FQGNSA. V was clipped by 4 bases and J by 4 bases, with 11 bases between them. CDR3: CASSSLRVYNSPLHF. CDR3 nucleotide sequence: TGTGCCAGCAGCTCCTTGAGGGTGTATAATTCACCCCTCCACTTT. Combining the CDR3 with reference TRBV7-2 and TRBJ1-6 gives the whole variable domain GAGVSQSPSNKVTEKGKDVELRCDPISGHTALYWYRQSLGQGLEFLIYFQGNSAPDKSGLPSDRFSAERTGGSVSTLTIQRTQQEDSAVYLCASSSLRVYNSPLHFGNGTRLTVT.

CDR3 nucleotides: TGTGCCAGCAGCTGGGGACAAGCCTACGAGCAGTACTTC. Amino acids: CASSWGQAYEQYF. The rearrangement links TRBV7-2 to TRBJ2-7; a possible D gene is TRBD1 (6 bases). V lost 4 bases and J 2 bases, leaving 9 bases between the germline ends. This CDR3 comprises 13 residues. Per germline, CDR1 SGHTA and CDR2 FQGNSA.

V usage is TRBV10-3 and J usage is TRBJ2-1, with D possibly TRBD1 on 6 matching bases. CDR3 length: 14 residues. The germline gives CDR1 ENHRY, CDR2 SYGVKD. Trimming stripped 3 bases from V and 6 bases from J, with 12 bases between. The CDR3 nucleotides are TGTGCCATCAGTGATACGACAGGTACCAATGAGCAGTTCTTC. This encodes CAISDTTGTNEQFF.

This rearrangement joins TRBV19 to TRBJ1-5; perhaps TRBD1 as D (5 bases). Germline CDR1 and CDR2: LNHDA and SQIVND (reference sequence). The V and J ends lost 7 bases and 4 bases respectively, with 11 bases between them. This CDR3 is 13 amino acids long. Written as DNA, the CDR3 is TGTGCCAGTAAGGGACGTCCGAATCAGCCCCAGCATTTT. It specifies CASKGRPNQPQHF.

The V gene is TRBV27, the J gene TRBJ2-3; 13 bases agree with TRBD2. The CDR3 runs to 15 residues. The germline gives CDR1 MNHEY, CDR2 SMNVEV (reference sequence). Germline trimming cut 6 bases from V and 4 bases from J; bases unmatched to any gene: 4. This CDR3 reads CASRKLAGGSDTQYF. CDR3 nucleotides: TGTGCCAGCAGGAAACTAGCGGGAGGGTCAGATACGCAGTATTTT.

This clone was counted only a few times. The CDR3 sequence is CASSFGYSGANVLTF. The CDR3 coding sequence is TGTGCCAGCAGCTTCGGGTACTCTGGGGCCAACGTCCTGACTTTC. This chain links TRBV7-9 with TRBJ2-6; no firm D call. There are 15 residues in the CDR3. The germline V gene encodes CDR1 SEHNR and CDR2 FQNEAQ (reference sequence). Trimming removed 3 bases from V and 0 bases from J, with 6 bases in between.

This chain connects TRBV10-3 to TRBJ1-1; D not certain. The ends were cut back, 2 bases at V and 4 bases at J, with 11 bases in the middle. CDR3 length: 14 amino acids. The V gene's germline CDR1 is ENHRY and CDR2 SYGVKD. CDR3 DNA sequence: TGTGCCATCAGTGAGACCCGGTTGCGCACTGAAGCTTTCTTT. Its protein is CAISETRLRTEAFF.

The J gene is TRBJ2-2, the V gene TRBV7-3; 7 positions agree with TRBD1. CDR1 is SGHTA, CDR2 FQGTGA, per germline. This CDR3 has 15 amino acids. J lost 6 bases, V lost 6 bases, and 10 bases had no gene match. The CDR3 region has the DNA TGTGCCAGCAGTCTTTTGACAGGGCCCGCCGGGGAGCTGTTTTTT. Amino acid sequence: CASSLLTGPAGELFF.